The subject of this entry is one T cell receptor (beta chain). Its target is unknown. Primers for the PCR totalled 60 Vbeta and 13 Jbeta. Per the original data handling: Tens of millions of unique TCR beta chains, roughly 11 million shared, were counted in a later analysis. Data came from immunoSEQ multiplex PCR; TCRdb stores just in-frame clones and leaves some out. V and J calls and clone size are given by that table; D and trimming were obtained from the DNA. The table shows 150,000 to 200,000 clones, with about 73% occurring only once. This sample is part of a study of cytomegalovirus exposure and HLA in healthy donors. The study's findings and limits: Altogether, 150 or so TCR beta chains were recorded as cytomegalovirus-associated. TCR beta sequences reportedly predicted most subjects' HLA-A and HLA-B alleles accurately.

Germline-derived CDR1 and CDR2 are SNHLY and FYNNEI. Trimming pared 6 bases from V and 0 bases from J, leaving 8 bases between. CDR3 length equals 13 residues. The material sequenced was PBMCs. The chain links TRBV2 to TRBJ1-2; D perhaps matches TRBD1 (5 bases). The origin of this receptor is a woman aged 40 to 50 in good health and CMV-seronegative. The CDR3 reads CASSRETNYGYTF. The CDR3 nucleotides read TGTGCCAGCAGCAGGGAAACTAACTATGGCTACACCTTC.